This T cell receptor beta chain came from a study of early stage breast cancer tumors. Regarding the study as a whole: Tumors had roughly 2.5-fold higher T cell density and higher clonality than adjacent normal breast tissue. Blood repertoires resembled normal breast more than tumor.

Germline V CDR1 and CDR2: SGHTA, FQGNSA. Trimming shortened V by 1 base and J by 5 bases, and 11 bases separated the two germline ends. The CDR3 has 14 residues. Each sample had two DNA replicates, approximately 0.52 ug blood or around 1.5 ug tissue. The table came from immunoSEQ multiplex PCR; TCRdb's copy has only in-frame clones and leaves some out. Among some 8,000 clones listed, roughly 77% were seen once. In the case of this clone: Its target is not known.

V is TRBV7-2 and J is TRBJ2-5; D may be TRBD2 (5 bases). The sample comprised normal breast tissue next to the tumor. The sequence was obtained from a person between 60 and 70 years old with breast cancer. CDR3 amino acids: CASSLGVEGETQYF. CDR3 coding DNA: TGTGCCAGCAGCTTAGGGGTTGAGGGCGAGACCCAGTACTTC.